This entry lists 32 T cell receptor beta chains sequenced from one sample in a study of T-cell reconstitution after alpha-beta-depleted transplantation in children. The authors prepared the TCRbeta library with unique molecular identifiers. TCRdb re-analysed the PCR reads in MiXCR, keeping a single row per CDR3 protein. The sample lists some 590,000 distinct CDR3 sequences; about 10% were seen once. Sequenced here: PBMCs from the stem cell graft donor, sampled from the stem cell graft. These receptors all stem from a human donor who donated a stem cell graft to a child with acute myeloid leukemia.

This clonotype has at least ten counts. The J gene is TRBJ1-1, the V gene TRBV25-1; possible D gene TRBD1, 6 bases. The CDR3 loop spans 17 amino acids. Trimming pared 0 bases from V and 1 base from J, leaving 15 bases between. Germline CDR1 and CDR2: MGHDK and SYGVNS. CDR3 sequence reads: CASSEYGAADRNTEAFF. As DNA, the CDR3 is TGTGCCAGCAGTGAATATGGCGCGGCGGACAGGAACACTGAAGCTTTCTTT.

This clonotype came up a few times. The chain uses TRBV30 and TRBJ2-1, with 9 bases fitting TRBD2. V was clipped by 1 base and J by 7 bases; unmatched bases: 14. The length of the CDR3 is 17 residues. CDR1 and CDR2 (germline): GTSNPN, SVGIG (reference sequence). DNA for the CDR3: TGTGCCTGGAGTGGGGTGTTGGGCGGGAGGGCCTTGAATGAGCAGTTCTTC. Translated, it gives CAWSGVLGGRALNEQFF.

The rearrangement joins TRBV14 to TRBJ1-3; D not certain. Per germline, CDR1 SGHDN and CDR2 FVKESK. The CDR3 is 16 amino acids. Trimming pared 0 bases from V and 0 bases from J, leaving 9 bases between. The CDR3: CASSQDVNFSGNTIYF. CDR3 nucleotides: TGTGCCAGCAGCCAAGATGTAAATTTCTCTGGAAACACCATATATTTT.

This clonotype was counted between two and nine times. The chain carries TRBV20-1 and TRBJ1-5, with D possibly TRBD1 on 5 matching bases. This CDR3 is built from 14 residues. Germline V gene data show CDR1 as DFQATT and CDR2 as SNEGSKA (reference sequence). V lost 3 bases to trimming and J lost 4 bases, with 13 bases between them. The CDR3 spells CSASPGRSNQPQHF. CDR3 coding DNA: TGCAGTGCTAGTCCAGGGAGGTCTAATCAGCCCCAGCATTTT.

This clonotype showed up many times. The chain is built from TRBV7-6 and TRBJ1-1, with D unclear. The V and J ends lost 4 bases and 1 base respectively, with 10 bases between them. This CDR3 spans 14 amino acids. The germline V gene encodes CDR1 SGHVS and CDR2 FNYEAQ. The CDR3 region is CASSYDGSNTEAFF. CDR3 DNA: TGTGCCAGCAGCTATGACGGGTCGAACACTGAAGCTTTCTTT. Full variable domain (rest looked up from reference TRBV7-6 and TRBJ1-1): GAGVSQSPRYKVTKRGQDVALRCDPISGHVSLYWYRQALGQGPEFLTYFNYEAQQDKSGLPNDRFSAERPEGSISTLTIQRTEQRDSAMYRCASSYDGSNTEAFFGQGTRLTVV.

This clonotype was picked up many times. The J gene is TRBJ2-7, the V gene TRBV29-1; TRBD2 matches 12 bases. The germline gives CDR1 SQVTM, CDR2 ANQGSEA. J lost 1 base, V lost 6 bases, and 4 bases had no gene match. The CDR3 runs 14 residues. This chain's CDR3 is CSVRTSGASYEQYF. The CDR3, as DNA: TGCAGCGTCCGGACTAGCGGGGCGTCCTACGAGCAGTACTTC.

This clonotype has ten or more counts. The V call is TRBV28, the J call TRBJ1-2; D not certain. This CDR3 is built from 14 residues. Germline V gene sequence: CDR1 MDHEN, CDR2 SYDVKM. V shed 2 bases and J shed 5 bases, with 12 bases lying between them. CDR3 in amino acids: CASSLEGGRYGYTF. The CDR3 DNA sequence: TGTGCCAGCAGTTTAGAAGGAGGGAGGTATGGCTACACCTTC.

Points on this clonotype: It may be a read error: a sequence one base away is much more abundant. The chain links TRBV7-8 to TRBJ1-1; weak D call: TRBD1 (6 bases). The CDR3 extends over 14 amino acids. Trimming pared 4 bases from V and 4 bases from J, leaving 13 bases between. Germline CDR1 SGHVS, CDR2 FQNEAQ. CDR3 sequence: CASSYQQGGTEAFF. The CDR3 nucleotides read TGTGCCAGCAGCTACCAACAGGGAGGCACTGAAGCTTTCTTT.

This clonotype was counted ten times or more. The chain employs TRBV6-6 and TRBJ1-2, with 8 nucleotides matching TRBD1. The CDR3 covers 13 residues. V was pared by 6 bases and J by 6 bases, with 6 bases of the junction left unmatched. The germline gives CDR1 MNHNY, CDR2 SVGAGI (reference sequence). This CDR3 is CASRADRVNGYTF. The CDR3, as DNA: TGTGCCAGCAGGGCGGACAGGGTAAATGGCTACACCTTC.

The chain employs TRBV7-2 and TRBJ2-1; 14 positions agree with TRBD2. The trim removed 5 bases at V and 8 bases at J, leaving 5 bases unmatched. Germline lookup yields CDR1 SGHTA and CDR2 FQGNSA. CDR3 length equals 15 residues. The CDR3 sequence: CASSLRTSGRHEQFF. The CDR3 DNA sequence: TGTGCCAGCAGCCTTCGGACTAGCGGGAGGCATGAGCAGTTCTTC.

This clonotype has just a few counts. The chain carries TRBV7-9 and TRBJ1-1; D might be TRBD1 (5 bases). From germline, CDR1 is SEHNR and CDR2 FQNEAQ (reference sequence). CDR3 size: 12 residues. V gave up 5 bases and J gave up 10 bases, with 14 bases separating them. CDR3 amino acids: CASSGGGSRAFF. Here the CDR3 DNA reads TGTGCCAGCAGCGGGGGAGGAAGTAGAGCTTTCTTT.

This clonotype was detected ten times or more. The V and J genes are TRBV20-1 and TRBJ2-5; D gene ambiguous. This CDR3 comprises 11 residues. Germline lookup yields CDR1 DFQATT and CDR2 SNEGSKA (reference sequence). Trimming took off 3 bases at V and 5 bases at J, with 7 bases between the two ends. CDR3 sequence reads: CSASGGETQYF. In DNA form, the CDR3 reads TGCAGTGCTAGTGGCGGCGAGACCCAGTACTTC.

The rearrangement links TRBV20-1 to TRBJ2-1, with a weak D call TRBD2 (5 bases). V lost 6 bases and J lost 4, with 10 bases in between. The germline V gene encodes CDR1 DFQATT and CDR2 SNEGSKA (reference sequence). CDR3 length equals 12 residues. This CDR3 reads CSAEERYNEQFF. The CDR3 coding sequence is TGCAGTGCAGAGGAGCGGTACAATGAGCAGTTCTTC.

This chain joins TRBV15 and TRBJ2-1; possibly TRBD2 for D (6 bases). Germline CDR1 and CDR2: LNHNV and YYDKDF (reference sequence). V lost 1 base and J lost 1, with 14 bases in between. The CDR3 is 17 amino acids. The CDR3 region is CATSRAPTGASYNEQFF. The CDR3 nucleotides read TGTGCCACCAGCAGAGCCCCCACGGGAGCGTCCTACAATGAGCAGTTCTTC.

This clonotype was recorded many times. The V call is TRBV4-2, the J call TRBJ1-5; D uncertain. V was cut by 0 bases and J by 2 bases, with 5 bases left in between. From germline, CDR1 is LGHNA and CDR2 YNFKEQ. The CDR3 has 14 residues. The CDR3 region has the DNA TGTGCCAGCAGCCAAGAGGGTGGCAATCAGCCCCAGCATTTT. Protein sequence: CASSQEGGNQPQHF.

This clonotype came up many times. The chain has TRBV5-1 and TRBJ2-1; maybe TRBD1 (5 bases). CDR1 and CDR2 from the germline V gene are SGHRS and YFSETQ. The CDR3 runs 15 residues. Trimming removed 4 bases at V and 2 bases at J, with 13 bases between. In DNA, the CDR3 is TGCGCCAGCAGCCAAACGGCAGGGACCTACAATGAGCAGTTCTTC. This codes for CASSQTAGTYNEQFF.

This rearrangement joins TRBV19 to TRBJ2-7; D is uncertain. Germline CDR1 LNHDA, CDR2 SQIVND (reference sequence). Between the trimmed V and J ends, which lost 1 base and 3 bases, there was a span of 7 bases. The CDR3 length is 13 residues. CDR3 sequence: CASSIGIGYEQYF. The CDR3 DNA reads TGTGCCAGTAGTATAGGAATCGGCTACGAGCAGTACTTC.

This clonotype appeared a few times. The rearrangement links TRBV12-3 or TRBV12-4 to TRBJ2-5; D is unclear. This CDR3 has 15 residues. The ends were cut back, 6 bases at V and 5 bases at J, with 19 bases in the middle. This CDR3 reads CASRSPGPRWETQYF. The DNA for the CDR3 is TGTGCCAGCAGGTCACCCGGCCCCAGATGGGAGACCCAGTACTTC.

The V gene is TRBV30, the J gene TRBJ2-2; D unclear. Per germline, CDR1 GTSNPN and CDR2 SVGIG (reference sequence). This CDR3 contains 14 residues. Trimming took off 0 bases at V and 0 bases at J, with 5 bases between the two ends. The CDR3 nucleotides read TGTGCCTGGAGTGTGGGCCCGAACACCGGGGAGCTGTTTTTT. Its translation is CAWSVGPNTGELFF.

This clonotype occurred a few times. The chain couples TRBV5-1 to TRBJ2-3, with 10 nucleotides matching TRBD2. The junction had 3 bases not matched to a gene; V was cut back by 5 bases and J by 0 bases. This CDR3 contains 15 residues. Per the germline V gene, CDR1 is SGHRS and CDR2 is YFSETQ. In DNA, the CDR3 is TGCGCCAGCAGGTCGGGACTAGCGAGCACAGATACGCAGTATTTT. Amino acids: CASRSGLASTDTQYF.

The chain uses TRBV11-2 and TRBJ1-1; D possibly corresponds to TRBD1 (5 bases). Germline CDR1 SGHAT, CDR2 FQNNGV. The CDR3 is 13 amino acids. Trimming cost V 0 bases and J 11 bases, with 13 bases left between them. CDR3 amino acids: CASSLDLAGTAFF. CDR3 coding DNA: TGTGCCAGCAGCTTAGATCTGGCAGGGACCGCTTTCTTT.

The table lists this clonotype with many counts. The CDR3 DNA reads as TGTGCCAGCAGCCCTTCGGGGACCGGGGAGCTGTTTTTT. Protein product: CASSPSGTGELFF. This rearrangement joins TRBV7-3 to TRBJ2-2; the D gene is possibly TRBD2 (5 bases). V gave up 5 bases and J gave up 5 bases, with 9 bases separating them. The CDR3 has 13 residues. Per germline, CDR1 SGHTA and CDR2 FQGTGA.

This clonotype was picked up many times. The chain employs TRBV29-1 and TRBJ2-3; a weak D match, TRBD2 (6 bases). Germline V lookup: CDR1 SQVTM, CDR2 ANQGSEA. Trimming left V 7 bases short and J 6 bases short, with 14 bases between. The CDR3 extends over 12 amino acids. CDR3 loop: CSAEGRKDTQYF. In DNA, the CDR3 is TGCAGCGCGGAGGGGAGGAAGGATACGCAGTATTTT.

The chain couples TRBV29-1 to TRBJ2-5, with a weak D call TRBD2 (5 bases). CDR1 is SQVTM, CDR2 ANQGSEA, per germline. The germline V and J ends were trimmed by 2 bases and 7 bases, with 17 bases remaining between them. The CDR3 consists of 14 residues. The CDR3 nucleotides read TGCAGCGTTGAACGGACTGATCACCCGGGGACCCAGTACTTC. Residues: CSVERTDHPGTQYF. Full variable domain (outside the CDR3, taken from reference TRBV29-1 and TRBJ2-5): SAVISQKPSRDICQRGTSLTIQCQVDSQVTMMFWYRQQPGQSLTLIATANQGSEATYESGFVIDKFPISRPNLTFSTLTVSNMSPEDSSIYLCSVERTDHPGTQYFGPGTRLLVL.

V and J are TRBV7-2 and TRBJ1-4; D is possibly TRBD1 (6 bases). With 5 bases removed from V and 2 bases from J, the gap between germline ends came to 12 bases. This CDR3 spans 15 amino acids. Germline V gene sequence: CDR1 SGHTA, CDR2 FQGNSA. The CDR3 region is CASSPWGATNEKLFF. Here the CDR3 DNA reads TGTGCCAGCAGCCCCTGGGGGGCGACTAATGAAAAACTGTTTTTT.

This clonotype was seen repeatedly, ten times or more. The chain links TRBV5-6 to TRBJ2-1, with 11 positions matching TRBD2. This CDR3 has 19 residues. V was pared by 2 bases and J by 1 base, with 11 bases of the junction left unmatched. CDR1 SGHDT and CDR2 YYEEEE come from the germline V gene. CDR3 protein: CASSLSLLAGGDSYNEQFF. The DNA for the CDR3 is TGTGCCAGCAGCTTATCCCTCTTAGCGGGAGGGGATTCCTACAATGAGCAGTTCTTC.

This sequence joins TRBV4-2 and TRBJ2-2; 12 bases match TRBD2. After removal of 1 base from V and 5 bases from J, the junction contained 11 bases not matched to a gene. This CDR3 comprises 19 residues. Germline lookup yields CDR1 LGHNA and CDR2 YNFKEQ. The CDR3 loop is CASSQGFGLAGGGTGELFF. CDR3 DNA: TGTGCCAGCAGCCAAGGGTTCGGGCTAGCGGGAGGGGGAACCGGGGAGCTGTTTTTT.

The chain is built from TRBV5-1 and TRBJ2-7; D unresolved. V was cut by 0 bases and J by 1 base, with 11 bases left in between. Germline CDR1 is SGHRS and CDR2 is YFSETQ. The CDR3 totals 15 residues. The CDR3 here is CASSLGGSKSYEQYF. The CDR3 DNA sequence: TGCGCCAGCAGCTTGGGCGGCAGCAAGTCCTACGAGCAGTACTTC. The full variable domain, its missing parts supplied by reference TRBV5-1 and TRBJ2-7, is KAGVTQTPRYLIKTRGQQVTLSCSPISGHRSVSWYQQTPGQGLQFLFEYFSETQRNKGNFPGRFSGRQFSNSRSEMNVSTLELGDSALYLCASSLGGSKSYEQYFGPGTRLTVT.

The chain links TRBV6-2 or TRBV6-3 to TRBJ2-7; TRBD1 might be the D (6 bases). CDR3 length equals 16 residues. V lost 8 bases and J 0 bases, leaving 20 bases between the germline ends. Germline lookup yields CDR1 MNHEY and CDR2 SVGEGT. Here the CDR3 reads CASHPRGRLISYEQYF. CDR3 DNA sequence: TGTGCCAGCCACCCCAGGGGACGGCTGATCTCCTACGAGCAGTACTTC.

This clonotype was seen ten or more times. The chain uses TRBV5-1 and TRBJ1-1; D unresolved. Germline assignment: CDR1 SGHRS and CDR2 YFSETQ. V gave up 0 bases and J gave up 0 bases, with 6 bases separating them. This CDR3 region has 14 residues. The CDR3 spells CASSLEYMNTEAFF. For the CDR3, the DNA is TGCGCCAGCAGCTTGGAATACATGAACACTGAAGCTTTCTTT.

This clonotype was seen a few times. The chain carries TRBV5-1 and TRBJ2-5; 13 nucleotides line up with TRBD2. The length of the CDR3 is 17 residues. Germline CDR1 is SGHRS and CDR2 is YFSETQ. The junction had 6 bases not matched to a gene; V was cut back by 3 bases and J by 1 base. The CDR3 here is CASSSSGLAGFQETQYF. CDR3 coding DNA: TGCGCCAGCAGCTCGTCGGGACTAGCGGGATTCCAAGAGACCCAGTACTTC.

This clonotype was observed a few times. The V gene is TRBV7-2, the J gene TRBJ2-7; no firm D call. This CDR3 spans 13 amino acids. With 5 bases removed from V and 7 bases from J, the gap between germline ends came to 15 bases. Looked up from germline, CDR1 is SGHTA and CDR2 is FQGNSA. CDR3 sequence: CASSPPAAWEQYF. CDR3 sequence (DNA): TGTGCCAGCAGCCCCCCCGCAGCTTGGGAGCAGTACTTC.